These 14 T cell receptor beta chains were sequenced from one sample in a study of shared clonotypes between healthy human individuals. Produced via immunoSEQ multiplex PCR; TCRdb's table is partial and in-frame only. The sample records under 600,000 clones, around 77% being singletons. Material for sequencing was PBMCs. These receptors came from a woman between 35 and 50 years old in good health. Some clones in this sample may be carry-over from other donors' samples.

This clone has only a few counts. Other DNA sequences from this sample encode an identical CDR3 as well. This rearrangement joins TRBV7-3 to TRBJ2-5; D remains unclear. CDR1 is SGHTA, CDR2 FQGTGA, per germline. This CDR3 comprises 13 residues. Trimming left V 2 bases short and J 3 bases short, with 7 bases between. The CDR3 loop is CASSLGPEETQYF. The CDR3 DNA is TGTGCCAGCAGCTTAGGACCAGAAGAGACCCAGTACTTC. The full variable domain, rest sourced from reference TRBV7-3 and TRBJ2-5, is GAGVSQTPSNKVTEKGKYVELRCDPISGHTALYWYRQSLGQGPEFLIYFQGTGAADDSGLPNDRFFAVRPEGSVSTLKIQRTERGDSAVYLCASSLGPEETQYFGPGTRLLVL.

J is TRBJ2-6 and V is TRBV18, with D hard to call. This CDR3 has 18 amino acids. V was pared by 3 bases and J by 0 bases, with 15 bases between. The germline CDR1 and CDR2 sequences are KGHSH and LQKENI. DNA for the CDR3: TGTGCCAGCTCACCGATTCGATCGCGGACCTCTGGGGCCAACGTCCTGACTTTC. Translation: CASSPIRSRTSGANVLTF. The entire variable domain, with the rest obtained from reference TRBV18 and TRBJ2-6, is as follows: NAGVMQNPRHLVRRRGQEARLRCSPMKGHSHVYWYRQLPEEGLKFMVYLQKENIIDESGMPKERFSAEFPKEGPSILRIQQVVRGDSAAYFCASSPIRSRTSGANVLTFGAGSRLTVL.

J is TRBJ2-1 and V is TRBV10-3; the match to TRBD2 covers 9 bases. Germline V lookup: CDR1 ENHRY, CDR2 SYGVKD. The CDR3 consists of 16 residues. Trimming removed 4 bases from V and 0 bases from J; junction bases left unmatched: 4. The CDR3 nucleotides read TGTGCCATCAGTGTTAGCGGGAGACCCTCCTACAATGAGCAGTTCTTC. Its translation: CAISVSGRPSYNEQFF.

The J gene is TRBJ2-5, the V gene TRBV30; 7 bases are shared with TRBD1. This CDR3 is 15 amino acids long. With V trimmed by 0 bases and J by 2 bases, 6 bases remained unmatched. Germline CDR1 reads GTSNPN; CDR2 reads SVGIG (reference sequence). The DNA for the CDR3 is TGTGCCTGGAGTGTAACTGAGACAGGGCAAGAGACCCAGTACTTC. Its translation: CAWSVTETGQETQYF.

The gene calls are TRBV6-1 and TRBJ1-5; D perhaps matches TRBD1 (6 bases). V was clipped by 8 bases and J by 7 bases, with 15 bases between them. The CDR3 length is 13 residues. The germline gives CDR1 MNHNS, CDR2 SASEGT. The CDR3 DNA follows: TGTGCCAGCGAACAGGGTCCGGGGCAGCCCCAGCATTTT. The encoded protein is CASEQGPGQPQHF.

Note on this clone: This specimen includes other DNA sequences encoding the same CDR3. V is TRBV2 and J is TRBJ1-1; tentative D call: TRBD1 (5 bases). CDR3 length equals 15 residues. V gave up 2 bases and J gave up 6 bases, with 16 bases separating them. CDR1 and CDR2 from the germline V gene are SNHLY and FYNNEI. CDR3 in amino acids: CASSEHLRGVPEAFF. For the CDR3, the DNA is TGTGCCAGCAGTGAACACCTTCGGGGGGTTCCTGAAGCTTTCTTT.

The table lists this clone with a count of one. The genes are TRBV6-5 and TRBJ2-2, with 9 bases that match TRBD1. V dropped 5 bases and J dropped 3; count of bases not matched to a gene: 1. The CDR3 has 14 amino acids. Germline V lookup: CDR1 MNHEY, CDR2 SVGAGI. As DNA, the CDR3 is TGTGCCAGCAGTCGGACAGGGGACACCGGGGAGCTGTTTTTT. This gives the protein CASSRTGDTGELFF.

This chain links TRBV30 with TRBJ2-5; D unresolved. The J call may be incorrect, as the DNA end agrees better with TRBJ2-7. This CDR3 is 14 amino acids long. CDR1 GTSNPN and CDR2 SVGIG come from the germline V gene (reference sequence). The CDR3: CAWSLGRGNHEQYF. DNA for the CDR3: TGTGCCTGGAGCCTCGGGCGAGGTAACCACGAGCAGTACTTC.

The chain couples TRBV2 to TRBJ2-1; 11 bases match TRBD2. The CDR3 sequence is 16 residues long. Trimming at V came to 8 bases and at J to 14 bases, leaving 20 bases not matched to a gene. CDR1 is SNHLY and CDR2 is FYNNEI in the germline V gene. The CDR3 here is CASASRIAGGVSREFF. CDR3 nucleotides: TGTGCCAGCGCGAGTAGGATAGCGGGAGGGGTCTCCAGGGAGTTCTTC.

V gene TRBV7-6 combines with J gene TRBJ1-3, with D unresolved. Germline CDR1 reads SGHVS; CDR2 reads FNYEAQ. The V gene lost 2 bases and the J gene lost 0 bases, with 5 bases spanning the gap. There are 14 residues in the CDR3. The CDR3 nucleotides read TGTGCCAGCAGCTTATCATTCTCTGGAAACACCATATATTTT. It codes for CASSLSFSGNTIYF.

The V gene is TRBV28, the J gene TRBJ2-7, with 8 bases fitting TRBD1. CDR1 is MDHEN, CDR2 SYDVKM, per germline. With V trimmed by 5 bases and J by 9 bases, 6 bases remained unmatched. The CDR3 is 12 amino acids. CDR3 protein: CASSQTGGRQYF. CDR3 sequence (DNA): TGTGCCAGCAGTCAAACAGGGGGAAGGCAGTACTTC. The variable domain in full, completed from reference TRBV28 and TRBJ2-7, reads DVKVTQSSRYLVKRTGEKVFLECVQDMDHENMFWYRQDPGLGLRLIYFSYDVKMKEKGDIPEGYSVSREKKERFSLILESASTNQTSMYLCASSQTGGRQYFGPGTRLTVT.

V gene TRBV30 combines with J gene TRBJ1-1; D gene uncertain. The germline V gene encodes CDR1 GTSNPN and CDR2 SVGIG (reference sequence). Trimming took 1 base from V and 0 from J, leaving 12 bases between them. CDR3 length: 15 amino acids. The CDR3 protein is CAWSGSPILNTEAFF. The CDR3 coding sequence is TGTGCCTGGAGTGGCTCACCTATATTGAACACTGAAGCTTTCTTT. Full variable domain (remainder filled in from reference TRBV30 and TRBJ1-1): SQTIHQWPATLVQPVGSPLSLECTVEGTSNPNLYWYRQAAGRGLQLLFYSVGIGQISSEVPQNLSASRPQDRQFILSSKKLLLSDSGFYLCAWSGSPILNTEAFFGQGTRLTVV.

Concerning this clone itself: The germline gene is not matched at one end of the junction; a read error may be the cause. Different DNA sequences within this sample yield the same CDR3. V gene TRBV30 combines with J gene TRBJ2-7; no clear D. Per the germline V gene, CDR1 is GTSNPN and CDR2 is SVGIG (reference sequence). CDR3 length: 12 amino acids. The CDR3 bases are TGTGCCTGGTCTCGGATTTCCTACGAGCAGTATTTC. As protein: CAWSRISYEQYF. Using reference TRBV30 and TRBJ2-7 for the parts outside the CDR3, the full variable domain is SQTIHQWPATLVQPVGSPLSLECTVEGTSNPNLYWYRQAAGRGLQLLFYSVGIGQISSEVPQNLSASRPQDRQFILSSKKLLLSDSGFYLCAWSRISYEQYFGPGTRLTVT.

The table lists this clone with a few counts. The V call is TRBV5-4, the J call TRBJ2-1, with a tentative D call TRBD2 (5 bases). The CDR3 has 15 amino acids. Per the germline V gene, CDR1 is SGHNT and CDR2 is YYREEE (reference sequence). The V and J ends lost 0 bases and 9 bases respectively, with 16 bases between them. CDR3 region: CASSLGGITRSEQFF. The CDR3, as DNA: TGTGCCAGCAGCTTGGGCGGAATCACTAGATCTGAGCAGTTCTTC.